This T cell receptor beta chain emerged from a study of blood T cells in healthy people across ages. Study-level information: About one barcoded beta molecule was captured per two T cells (by template switching). Study-wide results and caveats: Donors of long life had a larger count of naive CD4+ cells and greater diversity than aged donors.

V was trimmed by 6 bases and J by 4 bases, leaving 7 bases between them. The CDR3 has 12 amino acids. The germline gives CDR1 LGHNT, CDR2 FRNRAP. Isolated PBMCs totaled at least 6 million in each sample. As regards this clonotype: The antigen is not known.

Using a J-beta primer mix together with a sample-barcoded 5' primer, a second PCR was run for roughly 7 to 11 cycles. All cDNA molecules were each tagged by a template-switch adaptor with 12 random nucleotides. Each CDR3 protein is one row after TCRdb ran MiXCR on the 5' RACE reads. Of some 880,000 distinct CDR3 sequences listed, about 37% are singletons. The V and J genes are TRBV12-5 and TRBJ1-5; D call uncertain. Sequencing was done on a sample of blood. The TCR comes from a man aged 18 to 30 in good health. In DNA form, the CDR3 reads TGTGCTAGTGGGGATCAAAATCAGCCCCAGCATTTT. Protein: CASGDQNQPQHF. The whole variable domain, filled in from reference TRBV12-5 and TRBJ1-5, reads DARVTQTPRHKVTEMGQEVTMRCQPILGHNTVFWYRQTMMQGLELLAYFRNRAPLDDSGMPKDRFSAEMPDATLATLKIQPSEPRDSAVYFCASGDQNQPQHFGDGTRLSIL.